A selection of T cell receptor beta chains follows, all from one sample in a study of T-cell memory formation after mild COVID-19. A single record per CDR3 protein comes from TCRdb applying MiXCR to the 5' RACE reads. This repertoire shows approximately 260,000 distinct CDR3 sequences, around 15% found once; its top ten account for 22%. Sequencing was performed on PBMCs or a T cell subset sorted from them (not recorded which). These receptors all stem from a man younger than 30 who had mild COVID-19 (a few samples of this study predate the infection). Cell type and time point are not known. CDR3s include the opening cysteine and the closing phenylalanine or tryptophan. The D gene is left open where the match is weak. Size values are once, few and many counts, or a class for expanded clones, and some rows have none.

d_call j_call v_call clone_size cdr3_nt cdr3_aa
. TRBJ1-2 TRBV4-3 many TGCGCCAGCAGCCATCAGGGAACCAACTATGGCTACACCTTC CASSHQGTNYGYTF
TRBD1 TRBJ2-1 TRBV7-9 few TGTGCCAGCAGCCGAGGGGGACAGGGGAGGCAGTTCTTC CASSRGGQGRQFF
. TRBJ1-5 TRBV5-1 few TGCGCCAGCAGCTTGGGGGGATATGGGAATCAGCCCCAGCATTTT CASSLGGYGNQPQHF
TRBD1 TRBJ2-1 TRBV4-3 . TGCGCCAGCAGCCCTAGACAGGGATGGGGCAATGAGCAGTTCTTC CASSPRQGWGNEQFF
TRBD2 TRBJ2-1 TRBV5-1 few TGCGCCAGCAGCACCGGGACTAGCGGGGGCTACAATGAGCAGTTCTTC CASSTGTSGGYNEQFF
. TRBJ2-1 TRBV20-1 many TGCAGTGCTAGGTGGGGGGGCTTATACAATGAGCAGTTCTTC CSARWGGLYNEQFF
TRBD2 TRBJ2-2 TRBV11-2 few TGTGCCAGCAGCCCACGACTAGCGGTAAACACCGGGGAGCTGTTTTTT CASSPRLAVNTGELFF
. TRBJ1-2 TRBV30 . TGTGCCTGGAGTCGTACGGGACCGAGTATCACCTTC CAWSRTGPSITF
TRBD1 TRBJ1-1 TRBV9 . TGTGCCAGCATGGGGACAGGGGGCGAAGCTTTCTTT CASMGTGGEAFF
TRBD1 TRBJ1-2 TRBV4-2 . TGTGCCAGCAGCCAAGCCCCACAGGGGAGGGACACCTTC CASSQAPQGRDTF